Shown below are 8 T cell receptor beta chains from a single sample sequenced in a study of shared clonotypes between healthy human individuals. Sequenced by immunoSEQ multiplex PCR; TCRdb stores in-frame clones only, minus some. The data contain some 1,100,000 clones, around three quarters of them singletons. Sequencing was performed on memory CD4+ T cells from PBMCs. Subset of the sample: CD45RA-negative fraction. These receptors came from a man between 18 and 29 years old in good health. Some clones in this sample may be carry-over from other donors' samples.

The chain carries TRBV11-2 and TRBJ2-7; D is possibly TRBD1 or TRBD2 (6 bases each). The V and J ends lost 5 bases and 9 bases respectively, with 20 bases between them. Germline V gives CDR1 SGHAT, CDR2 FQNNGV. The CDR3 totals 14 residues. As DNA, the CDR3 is TGTGCCAGCAGCCCCCGAACAGGGCCCGGGAGGCAGTACTTC. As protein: CASSPRTGPGRQYF. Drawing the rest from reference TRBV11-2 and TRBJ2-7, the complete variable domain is EAGVAQSPRYKIIEKRQSVAFWCNPISGHATLYWYQQILGQGPKLLIQFQNNGVVDDSQLPKDRFSAERLKGVDSTLKIQPAKLEDSAVYLCASSPRTGPGRQYFGPGTRLTVT.

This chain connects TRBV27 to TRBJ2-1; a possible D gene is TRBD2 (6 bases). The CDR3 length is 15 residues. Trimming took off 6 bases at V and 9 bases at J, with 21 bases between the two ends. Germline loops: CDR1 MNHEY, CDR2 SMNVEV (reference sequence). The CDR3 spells CASSFFGSMIGEQFF. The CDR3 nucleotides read TGTGCCAGCAGCTTCTTCGGGAGTATGATCGGTGAGCAGTTCTTC.

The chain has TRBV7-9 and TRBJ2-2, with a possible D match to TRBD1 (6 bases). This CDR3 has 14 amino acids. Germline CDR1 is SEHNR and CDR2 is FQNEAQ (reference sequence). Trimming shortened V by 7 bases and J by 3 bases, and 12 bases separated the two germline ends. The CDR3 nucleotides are TGTGCCAGCACCCGTTACAGGGACACCGGGGAGCTGTTTTTT. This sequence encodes CASTRYRDTGELFF.

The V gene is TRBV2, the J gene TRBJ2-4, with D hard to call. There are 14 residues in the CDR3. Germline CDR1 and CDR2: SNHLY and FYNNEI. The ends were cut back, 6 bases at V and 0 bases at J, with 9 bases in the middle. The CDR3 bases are TGTGCCAGCAGGGCGGCCGGAGCCAAAAACATTCAGTACTTC. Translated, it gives CASRAAGAKNIQYF.

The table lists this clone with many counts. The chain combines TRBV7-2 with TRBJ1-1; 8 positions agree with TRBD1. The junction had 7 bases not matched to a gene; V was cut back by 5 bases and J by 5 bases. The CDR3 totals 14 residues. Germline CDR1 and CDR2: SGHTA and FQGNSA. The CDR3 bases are TGTGCCAGCAGCGGGACAGGTGGGTGGACTGAAGCTTTCTTT. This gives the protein CASSGTGGWTEAFF.

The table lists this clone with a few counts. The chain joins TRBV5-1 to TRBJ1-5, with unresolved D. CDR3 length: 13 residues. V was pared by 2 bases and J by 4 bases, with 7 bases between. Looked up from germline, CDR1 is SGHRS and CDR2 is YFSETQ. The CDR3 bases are TGCGCCAGCAGCTTAGAAGTAAATCAGCCCCAGCATTTT. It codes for CASSLEVNQPQHF.

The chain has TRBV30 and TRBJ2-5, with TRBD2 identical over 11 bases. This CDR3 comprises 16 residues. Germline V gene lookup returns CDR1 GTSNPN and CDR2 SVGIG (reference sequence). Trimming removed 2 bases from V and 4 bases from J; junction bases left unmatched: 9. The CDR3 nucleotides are TGTGCCTGGAGTCACGCAACTAGCGGGAGAGCAGAGACCCAGTACTTC. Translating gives CAWSHATSGRAETQYF.

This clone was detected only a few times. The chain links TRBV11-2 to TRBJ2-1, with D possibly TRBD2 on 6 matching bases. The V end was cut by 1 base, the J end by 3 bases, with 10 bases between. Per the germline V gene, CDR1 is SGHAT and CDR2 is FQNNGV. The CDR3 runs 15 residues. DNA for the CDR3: TGTGCCAGCAGCTTAGGAGCGGGCCTCTACAATGAGCAGTTCTTC. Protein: CASSLGAGLYNEQFF.